The 21 T cell receptor beta chains below come from one sample, sequenced in a study of OX40 agonist ivuxolimab in advanced cancers. Some clones are missing from TCRdb's copy, which holds only in-frame ones; the method was immunoSEQ multiplex PCR. The table shows 60,000 to 70,000 clones, with roughly nine tenths occurring only once. The starting material was CD4+ or CD8+ T cells sorted from blood, obtained in a trial of the OX40 agonist ivuxolimab. Receptor source: an adult with an advanced solid tumor such as melanoma, head and neck, liver or kidney cancer.

The genes are TRBV7-9 and TRBJ2-7; 10 bases are shared with TRBD2. Looked up from germline, CDR1 is SEHNR and CDR2 is FQNEAQ (reference sequence). Germline trimming cut 2 bases from V and 2 bases from J; bases unmatched to any gene: 0. This CDR3 has 14 amino acids. The CDR3 loop reads CASSLSGRAYEQYF. The CDR3 DNA sequence: TGTGCCAGCAGCTTAAGCGGGAGGGCCTACGAGCAGTACTTC.

The chain combines TRBV9 with TRBJ2-1, with D possibly being TRBD1 (6 bases). Trimming removed 3 bases from V and 8 bases from J, with 15 bases in between. The CDR3 runs to 14 residues. Germline CDR1 is SGDLS and CDR2 is YYNGEE. The CDR3 loop is CASSATYGGDEQFF. In DNA, the CDR3 is TGTGCCAGCAGCGCTACGTATGGGGGCGATGAGCAGTTCTTC.

The chain is built from TRBV5-1 and TRBJ2-3, with a possible D match to TRBD2 (5 bases). Germline assignment: CDR1 SGHRS and CDR2 YFSETQ. This CDR3 contains 14 residues. V lost 0 bases and J lost 2, with 7 bases in between. The CDR3 DNA sequence: TGCGCCAGCAGCTTGGGGGGAGACACAGATACGCAGTATTTT. Protein sequence: CASSLGGDTDTQYF.

The chain has TRBV2 and TRBJ2-1; 11 bases agree with TRBD2. The length of the CDR3 is 16 residues. Germline V lookup: CDR1 SNHLY, CDR2 FYNNEI. V gave up 2 bases and J gave up 6 bases; unmatched junction bases: 6. The CDR3 nucleotides read TGTGCCAGCAGTGAATATGGACTAGCGGGTCCCAATGAGCAGTTCTTC. As protein: CASSEYGLAGPNEQFF.

This chain links TRBV7-9 with TRBJ2-7, with TRBD2 identical over 7 bases. Unmatched junction bases numbered 16, after V lost 7 bases and J lost 7 bases. Per the germline V gene, CDR1 is SEHNR and CDR2 is FQNEAQ (reference sequence). The CDR3 extends over 15 amino acids. The CDR3 loop is CASTPPGFSGGEQYF. The DNA for the CDR3 is TGTGCCAGCACCCCCCCCGGGTTTTCGGGAGGAGAGCAGTACTTC.

This clone was picked up one time. V usage is TRBV4-1 and J usage is TRBJ1-4; TRBD1 matches at 11 bases. This CDR3 region has 17 residues. J lost 6 bases, V lost 3 bases, and 9 bases had no gene match. CDR1 MGHRA and CDR2 YSYEKL come from the germline V gene. CDR3 in DNA: TGCGCCAGCAGCCAGAGGACAGGGGGCGGTTTCGATGAAAAACTGTTTTTT. Amino acid sequence: CASSQRTGGGFDEKLFF.

This chain links TRBV19 with TRBJ1-4, with D hard to call. Germline CDR1 is LNHDA and CDR2 is SQIVND (reference sequence). Trimming removed 3 bases at V and 8 bases at J, with 16 bases between. The CDR3 extends over 15 amino acids. In nucleotides, the CDR3 is TGTGCCAGTAGTATCGGTGGCCGCAAGCTAGAAAAACTGTTTTTT. It codes for CASSIGGRKLEKLFF.

V and J are TRBV11-2 and TRBJ2-2; no clear D gene. CDR1 and CDR2 (germline): SGHAT, FQNNGV. The CDR3 totals 16 residues. V was pared by 5 bases and J by 1 base, with 14 bases between. The CDR3 nucleotides are TGTGCCAGCAGCCCAAACGGTGGCGGGAACACCGGGGAGCTGTTTTTT. Its translation is CASSPNGGGNTGELFF.

This rearrangement joins TRBV7-3 to TRBJ1-2; D ambiguous. Trimming shortened V by 2 bases and J by 0 bases, and 16 bases separated the two germline ends. The germline CDR1 and CDR2 sequences are SGHTA and FQGTGA. The CDR3 runs to 17 residues. This CDR3 is CASSLGQLSYSNYGYTF. In nucleotides, the CDR3 is TGTGCCAGCAGCTTAGGGCAGCTATCCTATTCTAACTATGGCTACACCTTC.

This clone was seen just once. V and J are TRBV5-5 and TRBJ2-1; TRBD2 matches 9 bases. The germline gives CDR1 SGHKS, CDR2 YYEKEE (reference sequence). The CDR3 has 15 residues. V lost 2 bases and J lost 4; bases outside the gene matches: 4. The CDR3 region has the DNA TGTGCCAGCAGCTTACCTAGCGGGATTTACAATGAGCAGTTCTTC. As protein: CASSLPSGIYNEQFF.

This chain connects TRBV14 to TRBJ2-5; D ambiguous. V lost 0 bases, J lost 5 bases, and 4 bases lay in between. CDR1 is SGHDN, CDR2 FVKESK, per germline. The CDR3 covers 12 residues. CDR3 DNA: TGTGCCAGCAGCCAAGAGGATGAGACCCAGTACTTC. Residues: CASSQEDETQYF.

The chain links TRBV16 to TRBJ1-1; unclear D gene. The germline V gene has CDR1 KGHSY and CDR2 FQNENV. Deletions cut 6 bases from V and 1 base from J, with 9 bases between. The length of the CDR3 is 13 residues. DNA of the CDR3: TGTGCCAGCAGACCAGCAGGGAACACTGAAGCTTTCTTT. Protein: CASRPAGNTEAFF. Supplemented by reference TRBV16 and TRBJ1-1, the full variable domain reads GEEVAQTPKHLVRGEGQKAKLYCAPIKGHSYVFWYQQVLKNEFKFLISFQNENVFDETGMPKERFSAKCLPNSPCSLEIQATKLEDSAVYFCASRPAGNTEAFFGQGTRLTVV.

This clone was seen once. The chain uses TRBV28 and TRBJ1-2, with TRBD1 identical over 7 bases. Unmatched junction bases numbered 7, after V lost 3 bases and J lost 6 bases. Germline loops: CDR1 MDHEN, CDR2 SYDVKM. The CDR3 sequence is 14 residues long. The CDR3 DNA sequence: TGTGCCAGCAGTTTGGTCGTAGGGGGCCATGGCTACACCTTC. Its protein is CASSLVVGGHGYTF.

This clone is a singleton in its sample. CDR3 protein: CASSLGGLGDNEQFF. In nucleotides, the CDR3 is TGTGCCAGCAGTCTGGGGGGACTAGGGGACAATGAGCAGTTCTTC. V gene TRBV28 combines with J gene TRBJ2-1, with 8 bases lining up with TRBD2. CDR1 is MDHEN, CDR2 SYDVKM, per germline. Losses at the gene ends were 5 bases for V and 5 bases for J; bases not matched to a gene: 8. The CDR3 is made up of 15 amino acids.

The chain is built from TRBV6-5 and TRBJ2-1; the match to TRBD2 covers 8 bases. There are 15 residues in the CDR3. CDR1 and CDR2 from the germline V gene are MNHEY and SVGAGI. With 0 bases clipped from V and 6 bases from J, the junction kept 4 bases outside the gene matches. CDR3 loop: CASSYSGLEANEQFF. As DNA, the CDR3 is TGTGCCAGCAGTTACTCGGGACTAGAGGCCAATGAGCAGTTCTTC.

The V call is TRBV29-1, the J call TRBJ1-2, with TRBD1 matching 7 bases. CDR1 is SQVTM and CDR2 is ANQGSEA in the germline V gene. After removal of 4 bases from V and 1 base from J, the junction contained 9 bases not matched to a gene. The CDR3 spans 15 residues. The CDR3: CSVAGAGGDNYGYTF. In DNA, the CDR3 is TGCAGCGTTGCGGGGGCAGGGGGAGATAACTATGGCTACACCTTC.

The CDR3 is CASSRGTSGTNEQYF. The DNA of the CDR3 is TGCGCCAGCAGCAGAGGGACTAGCGGGACCAACGAGCAGTACTTC. The chain employs TRBV10-1 and TRBJ2-7, with 13 bases aligning to TRBD2. The CDR3 loop spans 15 amino acids. V shed 6 bases, J shed 5 bases, and the junction held 7 bases outside the gene matches. Germline CDR1 reads WNHNN; CDR2 reads SYGVQD (reference sequence).

This chain joins TRBV18 and TRBJ1-1, with D maybe TRBD1 (6 bases). Germline V gives CDR1 KGHSH, CDR2 LQKENI. The CDR3 length is 14 residues. V was clipped by 5 bases and J by 0 bases, with 10 bases between them. The CDR3 sequence: CASSDRILNTEAFF. The CDR3 region has the DNA TGTGCCAGCTCAGACAGGATCTTGAACACTGAAGCTTTCTTT.

This clone was seen just once. The J gene is TRBJ2-3, the V gene TRBV2, with no clear D. Trimming cost V 6 bases and J 1 base, with 14 bases left between them. The CDR3 contains 15 residues. CDR1 is SNHLY, CDR2 FYNNEI, per germline. In DNA, the CDR3 is TGTGCCAGCAGGGCCCAAGCTCTCCGCACAGATACGCAGTATTTT. This sequence encodes CASRAQALRTDTQYF.

The chain uses TRBV5-4 and TRBJ2-7, with D perhaps assigned TRBD1 or TRBD2 (5 bases each). Trimming took off 4 bases at V and 0 bases at J, with 14 bases between the two ends. Germline V lookup: CDR1 SGHNT, CDR2 YYREEE (reference sequence). The CDR3 is 15 residues long. Written as DNA, the CDR3 is TGTGCCAGCAGCCACCGAGGGGCCCCCTCCTACGAGCAGTACTTC. It encodes CASSHRGAPSYEQYF.

The V gene is TRBV7-9, the J gene TRBJ2-1; 15 positions agree with TRBD2. Germline assignment: CDR1 SEHNR and CDR2 FQNEAQ (reference sequence). Trimming took 4 bases from V and 6 from J; bases not matched to a gene: 7. The CDR3 runs 17 residues. The CDR3 nucleotides read TGTGCCAGCAGCTCCTGGACTAGCGGGAGGGCCCGCAATGAGCAGTTCTTC. Encoded protein: CASSSWTSGRARNEQFF.